These T cell receptor beta chains were read from a single sample in a study of patients and donors after allogeneic stem cell transplantation. TCRdb recomputed calls from the RT-PCR reads with MiXCR, one row per CDR3 protein. There are 70,000 or so distinct CDR3 sequences in the sample; approximately 26% occur only once, and 26% lies in the top ten. Sequencing was done on a sample of blood, either unsorted or a sorted T cell fraction (not recorded which). The receptors were sampled from a human donor who was either an allogeneic HSCT recipient or a stem cell or donor lymphocyte infusion donor (not recorded which). It is not recorded whose cells these are; they may come from a transplant donor. CDR3s leave out the opening cysteine and the closing phenylalanine or tryptophan.

length	V	J	CDR3
12	TRBV20-1	TRBJ2-1	SARDGSSYNEQF
14	TRBV24-1	TRBJ2-3	ATSDLKATGADTQY
12	TRBV11-2	TRBJ2-3	ASSLDGATDTQY
10	TRBV10-3	TRBJ1-1	ATWTVNTEAF
12	TRBV25-1	TRBJ1-2	ASSYQGPGAGYT
13	TRBV5-5	TRBJ1-4	ASSPAPRTNEKLF
15	TRBV7-4	TRBJ1-5	ASSPGQGMLSNQPQH
13	TRBV9	TRBJ2-5	ASSQSGATEETQY
12	TRBV2	TRBJ2-1	ASKGYFAGDEQF
13	TRBV7-8	TRBJ1-5	ASSLVTDSNQPQH
14	TRBV5-4	TRBJ2-7	ASSLEQGLAGDEQY
13	TRBV7-2	TRBJ1-1	ASSLESRLNTEAF
11	TRBV4-2	TRBJ2-7	ASSQERRYEQY
11	TRBV7-2	TRBJ1-2	ASSLMASVGYT
13	TRBV5-1	TRBJ1-6	ASSLRQGHDSPLH
11	TRBV19	TRBJ1-1	ASSIGRKSEAF
13	TRBV4-1	TRBJ1-1	ASSQDRGRRTEAF
12	TRBV5-6	TRBJ2-7	ASSFTTGAYEQY
11	TRBV2	TRBJ1-1	ASSLQGSTEAF
13	TRBV4-2	TRBJ2-3	ASSPLPGSSDTQY
13	TRBV7-9	TRBJ1-6	ASSLGVTVRSPLH
13	TRBV10-3	TRBJ1-3	AISEARGPGNTIY
10	TRBV5-1	TRBJ1-1	ASRSANTEAF
16	TRBV4-2	TRBJ2-7	ASSQDAAGGAGGYEQY
9	TRBV2	TRBJ2-5	ASSEVETQY
12	TRBV5-1	TRBJ2-7	ASSLEGASYEQY
11	TRBV20-1	TRBJ2-7	SASWTQTYEQY
15	TRBV5-6	TRBJ2-6	ASSSGLAGVGANVLT
12	TRBV2	TRBJ1-3	ASSVAGTGNTIY
10	TRBV12-3/TRBV12-4	TRBJ2-5	ASSPPGETQY
13	TRBV4-2	TRBJ2-2	ASSRGLAGVGELF
13	TRBV7-9	TRBJ2-5	ASSLWDLGQETQY
14	TRBV12-5	TRBJ1-1	ASGLVSGRLNTEAF
11	TRBV10-3	TRBJ2-7	AIRGTATYEQY
12	TRBV12-3/TRBV12-4	TRBJ2-3	ASSFRGVVDTQY
12	TRBV27	TRBJ2-1	ASGPRGPYNEQF
10	TRBV20-1	TRBJ2-1	SARDLLIEQF
12	TRBV12-3/TRBV12-4	TRBJ2-1	ASSLAGGGNEQF
7	TRBV10-3	TRBJ1-5	AIGPPQH